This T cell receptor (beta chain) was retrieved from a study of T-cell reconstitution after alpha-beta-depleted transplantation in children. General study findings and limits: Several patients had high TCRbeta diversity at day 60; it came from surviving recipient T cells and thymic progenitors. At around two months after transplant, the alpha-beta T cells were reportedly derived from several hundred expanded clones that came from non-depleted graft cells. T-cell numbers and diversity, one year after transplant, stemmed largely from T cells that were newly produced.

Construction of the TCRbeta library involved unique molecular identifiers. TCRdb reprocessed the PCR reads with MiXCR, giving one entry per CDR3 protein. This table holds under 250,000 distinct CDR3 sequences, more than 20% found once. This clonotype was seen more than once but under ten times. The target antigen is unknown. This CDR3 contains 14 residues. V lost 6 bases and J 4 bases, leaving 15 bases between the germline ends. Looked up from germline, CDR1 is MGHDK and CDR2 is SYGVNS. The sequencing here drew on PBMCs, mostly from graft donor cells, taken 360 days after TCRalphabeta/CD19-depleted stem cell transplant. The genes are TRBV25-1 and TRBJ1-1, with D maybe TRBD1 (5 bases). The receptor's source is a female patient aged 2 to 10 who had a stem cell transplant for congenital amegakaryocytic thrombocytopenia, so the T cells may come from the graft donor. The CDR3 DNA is TGTGCCAGCAGGGACCGCTTTGGGGGCACTGAAGCTTTCTTT. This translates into CASRDRFGGTEAFF.